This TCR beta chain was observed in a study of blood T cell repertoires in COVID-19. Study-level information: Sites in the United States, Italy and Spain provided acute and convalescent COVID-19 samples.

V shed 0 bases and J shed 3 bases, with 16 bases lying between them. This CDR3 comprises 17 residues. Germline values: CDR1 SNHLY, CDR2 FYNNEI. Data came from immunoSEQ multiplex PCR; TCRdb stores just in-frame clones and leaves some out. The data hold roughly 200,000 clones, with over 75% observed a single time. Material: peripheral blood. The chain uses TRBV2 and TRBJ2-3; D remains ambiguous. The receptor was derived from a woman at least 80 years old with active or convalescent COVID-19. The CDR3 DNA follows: TGTGCCAGCAGTGAAGCCCGCTTAAGAGACTTGACAGATACGCAGTATTTT. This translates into CASSEARLRDLTDTQYF.